This T cell receptor beta chain is from a study of cytomegalovirus exposure and HLA in healthy donors. Trimming took 4 bases from V and 2 from J, leaving 12 bases between them. This CDR3 region has 14 residues. CDR1 SQVTM and CDR2 ANQGSEA come from the germline V gene. Study outcomes and limitations: Reportedly, TCR beta sequences accurately predicted HLA-A and HLA-B alleles in most subjects.

Concerning this clone: Its antigen is still unknown.

Use of 60 Vbeta and 13 Jbeta primers characterized the PCR. Here immunoSEQ multiplex PCR was the method, and the copy in TCRdb shows in-frame clones only, minus some. Here the sample spans approximately 100,000 clones, over 65% being singletons. Sequencing input: PBMCs. The chain carries TRBV29-1 and TRBJ2-4; a weak D match, TRBD2 (6 bases). This receptor was obtained from a man aged 25-45 years in good health and CMV-seronegative. CDR3 nucleotide sequence: TGCAGCGTTGTCTCGCGGGGATCCAAAAACATTCAGTACTTC. Translation: CSVVSRGSKNIQYF.